The clone carrying this TCR beta chain showed up many times. Its matching antigen is unknown. Germline trimming cut 5 bases from V and 5 bases from J; bases unmatched to any gene: 4. Germline values: CDR1 MNHNS, CDR2 SASEGT. This CDR3 comprises 14 residues. These data belong to a study of regulatory T cells in long-lasting Graves disease. Whole-study findings and limits: TCR diversity was lower in persistent Graves' patients (versus newly diagnosed ones).

Assembly of TCR beta libraries relied on iRepertoire HTBI primers together with Arm-PCR of CDR3 regions. In TCRdb, the multiplex PCR reads were re-called with MiXCR into one record per CDR3 protein. The sample contains 400,000 to 500,000 distinct CDR3 sequences, about a sixth of which appear only once. Time point in this sample: newly diagnosed GD, antithyroid drugs for less than 3 months. Extracted RNA from PBMCs served as the source of the TCR library. Those enrolled as patients came out of an endocrinology department in Xi'an, China. These data are also associated with another study on T cells in Graves' hyperthyroidism and ophthalmopathy.

This chain joins TRBV6-1 and TRBJ2-3, with 10 positions matching TRBD1. This clonotype was sampled from a woman in her twenties or thirties with Graves disease. The sequences come from peripheral blood mononuclear cells (PBMCs), collected at new diagnosis, from a patient treated with antithyroid drugs. This chain's CDR3 is CASSIRDRGDTQYF. The CDR3, as DNA: TGTGCCAGCAGTATCCGGGACAGGGGAGATACGCAGTATTTT.